These T cell receptor beta chains were read from a single sample in a study of OX40 agonist ivuxolimab in advanced cancers. Method: immunoSEQ multiplex PCR; TCRdb's copy keeps in-frame clones and lacks some. The sample consists of 98,000 or so clones, roughly 83% of them appearing once. The sample consisted of CD4+ or CD8+ T cells sorted from blood, taken in a trial of the OX40 agonist ivuxolimab. The receptors shown here come from an adult with an advanced solid tumor such as melanoma, head and neck, liver or kidney cancer. CDR3s include the opening cysteine and the closing phenylalanine or tryptophan. Each record gives: V gene, J gene, CDR3 protein.

TRBV29-1	TRBJ2-7	CSARDPHEQYF
TRBV7-8	TRBJ2-1	CASSSSGRGYNEQFF
TRBV4-2	TRBJ1-1	CASRQDSLNTEAFF
TRBV7-6	TRBJ1-1	CASSRFEATEAFF
TRBV18	TRBJ2-7	CASSRNGQYEQYF
TRBV7-2	TRBJ1-6	CASSLEAIDNSPLHF
TRBV2	TRBJ2-7	CASSGTGSSEQYF
TRBV7-9	TRBJ1-2	CASSLRDRDGYTF
TRBV7-2	TRBJ1-1	CASSADTILEAFF
TRBV28	TRBJ2-7	CASSFPYRGRIRPYEQYF
TRBV28	TRBJ2-5	CASSHPPLQETQYF
TRBV7-2	TRBJ1-5	CASRIGGNQPQHF
TRBV2	TRBJ2-5	CASSESTETQYF
TRBV7-2	TRBJ2-2	CASSLTGTLITGELFF
TRBV6-6	TRBJ1-6	CASRGPGRPLHF
TRBV30	TRBJ2-6	CATSTGSGANVLTF
TRBV30	TRBJ1-2	CAWSTNRDGLYGYTF
TRBV6-6	TRBJ2-7	CASSYRGRPYEQYF
TRBV7-2	TRBJ2-5	CASSAPIRAAQYF
TRBV11-2	TRBJ2-2	CASSLPSGGLAGELFF
TRBV7-2	TRBJ1-5	CASSLGDRRAQHF
TRBV12-5	TRBJ1-1	CASVKSTGVMNTEAFF
TRBV7-9	TRBJ1-6	CASSLPGYNSPLHF
TRBV5-1	TRBJ2-3	CASSLVVGEGDTQYF
TRBV11-2	TRBJ2-2	CASSLRANTGELFF
TRBV11-1	TRBJ2-7	CASSLGTGTGSYEQYF